The TCR beta chain under discussion was sequenced for a study of cytomegalovirus exposure and HLA in healthy donors (dated by TCRdb to the late 2010s). Background on the whole study: According to an earlier analysis of several hundred of the donors, about 179 million T cells yielded 120 million or so unique TCR beta sequences and about 300 Gb of sequence data. Around 330 gigabases of sequencing data and around 85 million unique TCR sequences made up an early release that covered over 550 HLA-typed donors. The genetic ancestry cluster associated with self-reported Caucasian donors included about four fifths of the approximately 430 genotyped donors. The study aimed to test whether cataloging public T cell receptors could reveal signatures of past pathogen exposure. The T cell repertoires of 666 subjects were profiled by immunosequencing and related to cytomegalovirus serostatus. A separate validation cohort of 100 to 150 different subjects was used in addition to the approximately 700-subject first cohort. High-throughput TCR immunosequencing, statistical association of individual TCRs with disease status, and machine learning were combined to predict cytomegalovirus infection status. A later analysis re-analyzed previously published TCR beta repertoires from several hundred donors and added high-resolution HLA genotyping to study TCR occurrence patterns. Rather than using new phenotypic data, the later analysis identified candidate immune exposures from TCR beta sequences and from how often those sequences occurred across donors. In an earlier analysis of 550 to 700 of the donors, high-throughput TCR beta sequencing was used to judge whether each TCR beta V gene segment behaved as functional or pseudogenic. Donor age, sex, ethnicity and CMV serostatus were collected together with the repertoire data. In a later genetic analysis, genome-wide SNP genotypes for 398 of the 666 donors were used, and that subset was treated as a discovery cohort. All discovery cohort repertoires had been generated on a single sequencing platform. HLA typing included class I and class II loci at four-digit resolution. The number of donors typed differed by locus, with about 620-630 for A, B, C, DRB1 and DQB1, about 500 for DQA1, 600 to 610 for DPA1, and around 450 for DPB1. Because of strong linkage in the cohort, a handful of DR-DQ haplotypes were treated as single units for association and clustering. Across around 400 genotyped donors of the cohort, an average of roughly 250,000 unique TCR beta nucleotide sequences per donor were sequenced, and around 20% of those sequences were non-productive. Results and caveats for the whole study, not just this receptor: According to a later analysis, TCR association rates differed among HLA loci, with DRB1 alleles showing the most associated TCRs and HLA-C alleles showing the fewest. Correlated functional status among segregating V segments might reflect linkage disequilibrium, but an unknown experimental factor could not be ruled out. Most CMV-associated TCR beta chains appeared to be HLA-restricted in a later analysis, and the HLA associations seemed to be driven largely by CMV exposure. V-gene and J-gene trimming of TCR beta chains was associated with a missense DCLRE1C variant in a later genetic analysis, and the association was replicated in an independent cohort. In a later analysis, HLA-associated TCR beta chains were found to be more clonally expanded and to have lower generation probabilities than equally common non-associated chains. At a false discovery rate of 0.05, a later analysis linked 16,000 or so TCR beta sequences to specific HLA alleles. The presence/absence analyses assumed that sequencing depth was roughly uniform across donors, and that assumption may not be true. According to the authors, the approach could potentially be generalized to other disease states and immunological phenotypes. While some public TCRs were present in many individuals, most TCR sequences turned up only very rarely across donors. The cohort was sequenced for TCR beta chains only, and without alpha or paired-chain data the features that could be detected were limited. A later genetic analysis reported fewer N-insertions in productive TCRs among donors in an Asian-associated ancestry cluster than the approximately 700-donor mean. Some IMGT-functional V segments, including TRBV6-2 and TRBV6-3, could not be distinguished by the 87-base-pair reads and were therefore excluded. The sequencing pipeline was judged likely to have produced a cluster of highly shared sequence variants as a technical artifact. Several of the top co-occurrence clusters appeared to be linked to parvovirus B19, influenza, CMV and Epstein-Barr virus, according to a later analysis. The classifier was reported to diagnose cytomegalovirus status with high specificity and sensitivity in both the original and validation cohorts. Because some donors lacked HLA typing at each locus, the association tests relied only on the typed subset. Three of the identified cytomegalovirus-associated TCR beta chains were confirmed in vitro to be specific for cytomegalovirus antigens. Because counts were too low, 15 to 20 rarely observed V segments, including chromosome 9 orphons, were excluded from the earlier analysis of around 590 of the donors. The only immune exposure information available for the cohort was CMV serostatus. Strong co-occurrence of HLA alleles, especially DR and DQ, made assigning TCR associations to individual alleles difficult. A further reported finding was that TCR beta sequences accurately predicted the HLA-A and HLA-B alleles for most subjects in the first cohort. In an earlier analysis of around 600 of the donors, most TCR beta V segments were observed in productive rearrangements about 87% or about 30% of the time, broadly matching IMGT annotations. The study gave a list of 150 to 200 TCR beta chains associated with cytomegalovirus.

The method behind the library was the immunoSEQ multiplex PCR assay. For the multiplex PCR, a mixture combining 60 forward primers for TCR Vbeta segments and 13 reverse primers for TCR Jbeta segments was used. The CDR3 region of rearranged TCR beta genes was amplified from genomic DNA with a multiplex PCR assay. Amplified TCR beta libraries were sequenced as 87-base-pair reads on the Illumina HiSeq System. In the source study's methods: In a later analysis, roughly 80 million unique TCR beta chains were counted across the 500 to 850 repertoires, and around 10 million of these chains were shared by at least two donors. A nearest-neighbor algorithm error-corrected the raw reads and collapsed the reads into unique sequences, merging closely related sequences to remove PCR and sequencing errors. CDR3 sequences were aligned to IMGT reference sequences to assign V, D and J gene segments. For a sequence to be retained, at least a six-nucleotide match to both a V gene segment and a J gene segment was required. A rearrangement was called productive if the CDR3 had no stop codons and remained in frame with V and J, and every other rearrangement was called non-productive. Following IMGT convention, CDR3 was defined as the stretch from the second conserved V-encoded cysteine to the conserved J-encoded phenylalanine. Sequences without an unambiguous match to a single V gene segment were excluded from the earlier analysis of 587 of the donors. An earlier analysis of some 500 of the donors classified V segments as functional when productive rearrangements were above 56.7% and as segregating when the standard deviation between donors was above 5%. A statistical classification framework was developed to diagnose cytomegalovirus status using the catalog of TCR beta chain sequences. V and J gene assignment, in a later analysis, came from comparing TCR nucleotide sequences with IMGT/GENE-DB human TR gene sequences. In a later analysis, CDR3 sequences and most-parsimonious VDJ recombination scenarios were assigned using the TCRdist pipeline. In a later analysis, every TCR beta chain was defined by the combination of its CDR3 amino acid sequence and its V-gene family, and reads without a unique V-gene family were dropped. As a way to deal with suspected cross-contamination and a sequencing artifact, a later analysis dropped 500 to 700 nucleotide sequences that were highly shared and had low generation probability. For each public chain, a later analysis derived a clonal expansion index from normalized ranks of inferred template counts within each repertoire. In a later analysis, generation probabilities were computed with a VDJ recombination model fitted to out-of-frame rearrangements, and the resulting probabilities were checked against IGoR. Hypergeometric tests were used in a later analysis to score TCR-TCR, TCR-HLA and TCR-CMV co-occurrence, with a repertoire-size bias correction applied to the TCR pairs. A later analysis estimated false discovery rates by permuting HLA or CMV assignments 20 times. A later analysis grouped co-occurring TCRs with DBSCAN, adding TCRdist sequence similarity when clustering within HLA-allele-positive subsets. Co-occurrence clustering excluded repertoires with fewer than 30,000 or more than 120,000 public chains, plus five with anomalous nucleotide sharing. What TCRdb holds here is the immuneACCESS table cut down to in-frame rearrangements. Part of the clones is not present; checked against another copy, under half of the missing clones reflect an unresolved V gene, and the others are unexplained. D and trimming come from the DNA, and the V and J calls and clone size come from that table. This sample holds over 150,000 clones; 60% to 85% were observed only once. The ten largest clones represent around 3.2% of the sample.

Note on this clone: Its antigen is not yet known. No quality values exist for individual bases; no much larger clone is one base distant.

Counted from cysteine to phenylalanine, this CDR3 has 16 amino acids. Only the CDR3 DNA is retained, 48 bases long and in frame from the first base. CDR1 and CDR2, looked up from the germline V gene, are MDHEN and SYDVKM. Trimming at the junction amounts to 5 bases on V and 6 bases on J, and the germline ends lie 22 bases apart. In total, over 600 healthy bone marrow donors made up the cohort. At the time of sampling, every cohort member was nominally healthy, though immune exposures that went unrecorded were likely present. The donor was CMV seropositive and belonged to the group of more than 250 seropositive cohort members. A peripheral blood sample was provided by each donor, and peripheral blood mononuclear cells were used for TCR beta sequencing. The Qiagen DNeasy Blood Extraction Kit was used to extract genomic DNA from the blood cell samples.

This receptor chain uses TRBV28 and TRBJ1-1, with TRBD1 tentatively as D gene (6 bases match). The TCR comes from a woman in her forties or fifties in good health and CMV-seropositive. Sequenced: PBMCs. The base sequence is TGTGCCAGCAGTCCACTACTCCCCACAGGGAGAGCTGAAGCTTTCTTT. This gives the protein CASSPLLPTGRAEAFF.